One and the same sample provided the 11 T cell receptor beta chains below, sequenced in a study of Ad26.COV2.S vaccination and SARS-CoV-2 variants. Generated by immunoSEQ multiplex PCR, the TCRdb table keeps only in-frame clones and is missing some. The table shows 300,000 to 350,000 clones, with about 88% occurring only once. Specified treatment: around 19 received Ad26.COV2.S at low or high dose, single or two shots; roughly five received placebo; per-sample allocation not given. Sampling was performed 63 days after the first vaccine or placebo injection. This specimen consisted of peripheral blood, obtained in a trial of Ad26.COV2.S vaccine versus placebo. These receptors all come from a person between 18 and 60 years old who received the Ad26.COV2.S COVID-19 vaccine or a placebo.

For the CDR3, the DNA is TGTGCCAGCAGTACAAGCGGGACTCGGCAAGAGACCCAGTACTTC. Translation: CASSTSGTRQETQYF. V is TRBV28 and J is TRBJ2-5, with TRBD2 matching over 7 bases. The ends lost 5 bases at V and 2 bases at J; junction bases unmatched: 8. This CDR3 has 15 residues. Germline V CDR1 and CDR2: MDHEN, SYDVKM.

This rearrangement joins TRBV6-2 or TRBV6-3 to TRBJ2-1; 10 bases fit TRBD2. CDR3 length equals 17 residues. Trimming removed 2 bases from V and 5 bases from J; junction bases left unmatched: 9. Germline loops: CDR1 MNHEY, CDR2 SVGEGT. Here the CDR3 reads CASSYRGGGLANNEQFF. DNA of the CDR3: TGTGCCAGCAGTTACAGGGGAGGGGGACTAGCGAACAATGAGCAGTTCTTC.

In its sample, this clone was seen once. The chain uses TRBV4-2 and TRBJ2-6; TRBD2 is a possible D gene (6 bases). The CDR3 runs 16 residues. Trimming cost V 0 bases and J 1 base, with 7 bases left between them. Germline V CDR1 and CDR2: LGHNA, YNFKEQ. Written as DNA, the CDR3 is TGTGCCAGCAGCCAAGATCGGGGGTCTGGGGCCAACGTCCTGACTTTC. Amino acid sequence: CASSQDRGSGANVLTF.

V usage is TRBV6-5 and J usage is TRBJ2-7; 8 bases map to TRBD2. The length of the CDR3 is 15 residues. After removal of 6 bases from V and 5 bases from J, the junction contained 12 bases not matched to a gene. The V gene's germline CDR1 is MNHEY and CDR2 SVGAGI. In DNA, the CDR3 is TGTGCCAGCAGAACCCCGAGGGCGGGGGGCCACGAGCAGTACTTC. Amino acid sequence: CASRTPRAGGHEQYF.

This chain links TRBV30 with TRBJ1-1, with D possibly TRBD1 on 5 matching bases. Trimming stripped 3 bases from V and 2 bases from J, with 10 bases between. Germline V gives CDR1 GTSNPN, CDR2 SVGIG (reference sequence). CDR3 length: 13 amino acids. Here the CDR3 DNA reads TGTGCCTGGAGGGGCGGGGGAAACACTGAAGCTTTCTTT. Translation: CAWRGGGNTEAFF.

This chain joins TRBV7-2 and TRBJ2-2, with D possibly being TRBD2 (6 bases). The CDR3 spans 15 residues. Trimming shortened V by 1 base and J by 3 bases, and 9 bases separated the two germline ends. The germline V gene encodes CDR1 SGHTA and CDR2 FQGNSA. DNA for the CDR3: TGTGCCAGCAGCTTAGGGGGACTTTACACCGGGGAGCTGTTTTTT. Protein sequence: CASSLGGLYTGELFF.

This clone was counted only a few times. The CDR3 reads CASRRGGDQPQHF. CDR3 sequence (DNA): TGTGCCAGCCGACGAGGGGGGGATCAGCCCCAGCATTTT. The genes are TRBV6-5 and TRBJ1-5, with D possibly matching TRBD1 (6 bases). Germline values: CDR1 MNHEY, CDR2 SVGAGI. V shed 8 bases and J shed 5 bases, with 13 bases lying between them. The CDR3 totals 13 residues.

This chain joins TRBV20-1 and TRBJ2-2; TRBD1 is a possible D gene (6 bases). Germline-derived CDR1 and CDR2 are DFQATT and SNEGSKA (reference sequence). V was shortened by 3 bases and J by 4 bases, with 15 bases between the two germline ends. The CDR3 is made up of 15 amino acids. CDR3 nucleotides: TGCAGTGCTAGTTTCAGGGGCAGGGGCACCGGGGAGCTGTTTTTT. It yields the protein CSASFRGRGTGELFF.

The chain links TRBV4-3 to TRBJ1-2; a weak D match, TRBD1 (6 bases). The V end lost 2 bases, the J end lost 0 bases, and 10 bases lay between the germline ends. This CDR3 is 15 amino acids long. Germline V gives CDR1 LGHNA, CDR2 YSLEER. CDR3 in DNA: TGCGCCAGCAGCCAAAGAGGGGGAGCTAACTATGGCTACACCTTC. Protein: CASSQRGGANYGYTF.

The CDR3 loop is CASSLLTGLNQPQHF. CDR3 sequence (DNA): TGTGCCAGCAGTTTGCTAACAGGATTAAATCAGCCCCAGCATTTT. This chain links TRBV28 with TRBJ1-5; the D gene is possibly TRBD1 (5 bases). This CDR3 contains 15 residues. Germline V gene data show CDR1 as MDHEN and CDR2 as SYDVKM. V was pared by 3 bases and J by 4 bases, with 13 bases between.

The V and J genes are TRBV27 and TRBJ2-1; D remains ambiguous. There are 12 residues in the CDR3. Germline values: CDR1 MNHEY, CDR2 SMNVEV (reference sequence). V shed 6 bases and J shed 7 bases, with 10 bases lying between them. The CDR3, as DNA: TGTGCCAGCAGCCATAATCCTAATGAGCAGTTCTTC. This translates into CASSHNPNEQFF.